This TCR beta chain was retrieved from a study of shared clonotypes between healthy human individuals. Study-wide background: In total, the donors were a couple of women and three men aged 18 to 49. The study, taken as a whole, reports: Around 5.3% of naive CD4 clonotypes were shared across four donors.

The study drew all its donors from Caucasian adults living in Nashville, Tennessee. Only in-frame clones appear in the TCRdb table, and some are missing; sequencing was by immunoSEQ multiplex PCR. The sample yields millions of clones, 95% seen once. This CDR3 comprises 15 residues. Trimming shortened V by 0 bases and J by 5 bases, and 12 bases separated the two germline ends. Germline lookup yields CDR1 ENHRY and CDR2 SYGVKD. With respect to this clone: Its cognate antigen is unknown.

J is TRBJ2-3 and V is TRBV10-3, with D tentatively TRBD1 or TRBD2 (5 bases each). The receptor was derived from a man aged 18-30 years in good health. The source material was naive CD4+ T cells sorted from blood. Subset meaning: CD45RA+ positively selected. CDR3 DNA: TGTGCCATCAGTGAGTCGACTCGTGGGGGAGATACGCAGTATTTT. As protein: CAISESTRGGDTQYF.